A selection of T cell receptor beta chains follows, all from one sample in a study of cytomegalovirus exposure and HLA in healthy donors. The repertoire was sequenced with immunoSEQ multiplex PCR; TCRdb's copy has only in-frame clones and lacks some. Of about 150,000 clones in the sample, about 81% are singletons; the top ten hold about 7.5%. The source material was PBMCs. These receptor sequences come from a woman in her fifties or sixties in good health and CMV-seropositive. Both conserved end residues are part of each CDR3. D genes are given only for firm matches. Size tells how often a clone was seen (once, few, many) or the class of an expanded clone, and some rows leave it out.

TRBJ2-1 | NA | NA | TRBV7-2 | TGTGCCAGCAGCTTAAGCCTTTACAATGAGCAGTTCTTC | CASSLSLYNEQFF
TRBJ1-1 | NA | NA | TRBV7-9 | TGTGCCAGCAGCTTTGTTGGGGCAGGTGAAGCTTTCTTT | CASSFVGAGEAFF
TRBJ2-7 | NA | NA | TRBV28 | TGTGCCAGCAGTTCGAACGGAGACTACGAGCAGTACTTC | CASSSNGDYEQYF
TRBJ2-7 | NA | NA | TRBV5-1 | TGCGCCAGCAGCTTGGTAGAGGGCCCCTACGAGCAGTACTTC | CASSLVEGPYEQYF
TRBJ2-3 | NA | NA | TRBV5-6 | TGTGCCAGCAGCTCCGACAGGAGCACAGATACGCAGTATTTT | CASSSDRSTDTQYF
TRBJ2-7 | NA | NA | TRBV9 | TGTGCCAGCAGCCCAGGGGTGGGACCCTACGAGCAGTACTTC | CASSPGVGPYEQYF
TRBJ1-3 | NA | TRBD1 | TRBV29-1 | TGCAGCGTTCTGGACAGGGGGGGCTCTGGAAACACCATATATTTT | CSVLDRGGSGNTIYF
TRBJ2-7 | NA | NA | TRBV28 | TGTGCCAGCAGTCCCCGGGGTGGGACTCACTACGAGCAGTACTTC | CASSPRGGTHYEQYF
TRBJ2-6 | NA | TRBD1 | TRBV4-3 | TGCGCCAGCAGCCTGGGACAGGGGGCGGTTGGGGCCAACGTCCTGACTTTC | CASSLGQGAVGANVLTF
TRBJ1-2 | few | TRBD1 | TRBV5-4 | TGTGCCAGCAGCATACAGGGGGCAGGACTTCATGGCTACACCTTC | CASSIQGAGLHGYTF
TRBJ1-1 | NA | TRBD1 | TRBV5-1 | TGCGCCAGCAGCTTAAGACAGGGCGGGACTGAAGCTTTCTTT | CASSLRQGGTEAFF
TRBJ2-2 | NA | TRBD2 | TRBV27 | TGTGCCAGGGGACTAGCGGGTCTTTTGAACACCGGGGAGCTGTTTTTT | CARGLAGLLNTGELFF
TRBJ2-7 | NA | NA | TRBV7-6 | TGTGCCAGCAGCTTAGGCCCGAGCTCCTACGAGCAGTACTTC | CASSLGPSSYEQYF
TRBJ1-1 | NA | NA | TRBV19 | TGTGCCAGTAGCCCACAGGGCCGAGGGACTGAAGCTTTCTTT | CASSPQGRGTEAFF
TRBJ2-1 | NA | TRBD2 | TRBV4-1 | TGCGCCAGCAGCCAGGAACTAGCGGGAGTCGGCAATGAGCAGTTCTTC | CASSQELAGVGNEQFF
TRBJ1-1 | NA | NA | TRBV19 | TGTGCCAGTAGTATATTTGCTAGGTCAATGAACACTGAAGCTTTCTTT | CASSIFARSMNTEAFF
TRBJ1-2 | NA | TRBD1 | TRBV27 | TGTGCCAGCAGTCCGGGACAGGGGTATGGCTACACCTTC | CASSPGQGYGYTF
TRBJ2-5 | NA | NA | TRBV5-4 | TGTGCCAGCAGCTTTAGAGGGGGGGAAGAGACCCAGTACTTC | CASSFRGGEETQYF
TRBJ2-7 | NA | NA | TRBV5-1 | TGCGCCAGCAGCTTGTTAGAGCCCACGGTGTACGAGCAGTACTTC | CASSLLEPTVYEQYF
TRBJ1-2 | NA | TRBD1 | TRBV29-1 | TGCAGCGTTGCGGCAGGGGGACGGAACTATGGCTACACCTTC | CSVAAGGRNYGYTF
TRBJ1-1 | NA | NA | TRBV7-8 | TGTGCCAGCAGCCCATCAAGATGGGTGGGGAGTTACACTGAAGCTTTCTTT | CASSPSRWVGSYTEAFF
TRBJ2-3 | NA | NA | TRBV4-3 | TGCGCCAGCAGCCAGACTGGAGAATCTAGCACAGATACGCAGTATTTT | CASSQTGESSTDTQYF
TRBJ1-5 | NA | NA | TRBV30 | TGTGCCTGGAGTGTCGCAGGCCTCAATCAGCCCCAGCATTTT | CAWSVAGLNQPQHF
TRBJ2-1 | NA | NA | TRBV6-1 | TGTGCCAGCAGTGTGAGACACCAGAGCTCCTACAATGAGCAGTTCTTC | CASSVRHQSSYNEQFF
TRBJ1-1 | few | TRBD1 | TRBV11-2 | TGTGCCAGCAGCTATGACAGGGGCACTGAAGCTTTCTTT | CASSYDRGTEAFF
TRBJ2-5 | few | TRBD2 | TRBV4-2 | TGTGCCAGCAGCCAACCAGGGACTAGCCAGTACTTC | CASSQPGTSQYF
TRBJ2-1 | NA | NA | TRBV5-8 | TGTGCCAGCAGCTACGGACCGGGGAAGGGCTCCTACAATGAGCAGTTCTTC | CASSYGPGKGSYNEQFF
TRBJ1-6 | NA | NA | TRBV6-6 | TGTGCCAGCAGTACGGGGGGTCTTAATTCACCCCTCCACTTT | CASSTGGLNSPLHF
TRBJ1-3 | NA | NA | TRBV28 | TGTGCCAGCAGTTGGACCCGGGGGACTGGAAACACCATATATTTT | CASSWTRGTGNTIYF
TRBJ2-1 | NA | NA | TRBV11-3 | TGTGCCAGCAGCTTAGGGCGGGAACATACCTACAATGAGCAGTTCTTC | CASSLGREHTYNEQFF
TRBJ1-5 | NA | TRBD1 | TRBV27 | TGTGCCAGCAGTCCCTTAGCTGGGCAGGGGGTTAATCAGCCCCAGCATTTT | CASSPLAGQGVNQPQHF
TRBJ1-5 | NA | NA | TRBV30 | TGTGCCTGGAGTGTAAGGGGTGATCAGCCCCAGCATTTT | CAWSVRGDQPQHF
TRBJ1-5 | once | NA | TRBV7-9 | TGTGCCAGCAGCCCTTGGGGGGAGGATCAGCCCCAGCATTTT | CASSPWGEDQPQHF
TRBJ1-2 | NA | NA | TRBV5-4 | TGTGCCAGCAGCTGGGGGGTCTCGGGGGTTGGCTACACCTTC | CASSWGVSGVGYTF
TRBJ1-2 | NA | TRBD1 | TRBV28 | TGTGCCAGCAGTTTGGGGAGGACAGGTGGTTATGGCTACACCTTC | CASSLGRTGGYGYTF
TRBJ1-1 | NA | TRBD1 | TRBV5-6 | TGTGCCAGCAGCTTAGACAGGGATGAAGCTTTCTTT | CASSLDRDEAFF
TRBJ2-3 | NA | TRBD2 | TRBV28 | TGTGCCAGCAGTTTCGCGGGAGTAAGTACAGATACGCAGTATTTT | CASSFAGVSTDTQYF
TRBJ1-1 | NA | NA | TRBV30 | TGTGCCTGGAGCTACGTCACTGAAGCTTTCTTT | CAWSYVTEAFF
TRBJ2-5 | once | NA | TRBV11-3 | TGTGCCAGCAGCTTAGGAGCGGACCAAGAGACCCAGTACTTC | CASSLGADQETQYF
TRBJ2-5 | NA | TRBD2 | TRBV5-4 | TGTGCCAGCAGCTCGAGGCGGGAGGGAGAGACCCAGTACTTC | CASSSRREGETQYF
TRBJ2-5 | NA | TRBD2 | TRBV9 | TGTGCCAGCAGCGTTAGCGGGGGGGCCGGTGGAGAGACCCAGTACTTC | CASSVSGGAGGETQYF
TRBJ2-7 | NA | TRBD1 | TRBV11-2 | TGTGCCAGCAGCCGCCCCGGGACAGCAGACGAGCAGTACTTC | CASSRPGTADEQYF
TRBJ1-5 | NA | NA | TRBV2 | TGTGCCAGCAGTGAAAGTGGCCAGGGTTTTGATCAGCCCCAGCATTTT | CASSESGQGFDQPQHF
TRBJ1-5 | NA | NA | TRBV10-3 | TGTGCCATCACCCCGGACAGATTAAATCAGCCCCAGCATTTT | CAITPDRLNQPQHF
TRBJ2-5 | NA | TRBD2 | TRBV10-3 | TGTGCCATCAGTGGTGCTAGCGGGGTCAAGACCCAGTACTTC | CAISGASGVKTQYF
TRBJ2-7 | NA | TRBD1 | TRBV6-6 | TGTGCCAGCAGTTCTTACGAATACAGGGGTCGAGAGCAGTACTTC | CASSSYEYRGREQYF
TRBJ1-2 | NA | TRBD1 | TRBV27 | TGTGCCAGCACCGAGGGACAGGGGAGCGGCTACACCTTC | CASTEGQGSGYTF
TRBJ2-7 | NA | NA | TRBV18 | TGTGCCAGCTCACCCCGATTTGACAGCTACGAGCAGTACTTC | CASSPRFDSYEQYF
TRBJ1-3 | NA | NA | TRBV5-6 | TGTGCCAGCAGCTTTCTCGGACAGTCCATATATTTT | CASSFLGQSIYF
TRBJ1-1 | NA | NA | TRBV18 | TGTGCCAGCTCACCTACGACAAGTTGGGCCTTGAACACTGAAGCTTTCTTT | CASSPTTSWALNTEAFF
TRBJ1-4 | NA | TRBD1 | TRBV18 | TGTGCCAGCTCCCCGCTGTCCGTCGGGACAGGGGGTGAAAAACTGTTTTTT | CASSPLSVGTGGEKLFF
TRBJ1-1 | few | TRBD1 | TRBV19 | TGTGCCAGTAGTAGGACAGGGCTAAGCGCGTGGGTCACTGAAGCTTTCTTT | CASSRTGLSAWVTEAFF
TRBJ2-1 | NA | TRBD2 | TRBV28 | TGTGCCAGCAGTCTATTGACTAGCGCAGGGGAGTCGGATGAGCAGTTCTTC | CASSLLTSAGESDEQFF
TRBJ1-1 | NA | TRBD1 | TRBV15 | TGTGCCACCACTACGGACAGGGCGAACACTGAAGCTTTCTTT | CATTTDRANTEAFF
TRBJ2-2 | NA | NA | TRBV4-1 | TGCGCCAGCAGCCGATGGCCTTACCCGAACACCGGGGAGCTGTTTTTT | CASSRWPYPNTGELFF